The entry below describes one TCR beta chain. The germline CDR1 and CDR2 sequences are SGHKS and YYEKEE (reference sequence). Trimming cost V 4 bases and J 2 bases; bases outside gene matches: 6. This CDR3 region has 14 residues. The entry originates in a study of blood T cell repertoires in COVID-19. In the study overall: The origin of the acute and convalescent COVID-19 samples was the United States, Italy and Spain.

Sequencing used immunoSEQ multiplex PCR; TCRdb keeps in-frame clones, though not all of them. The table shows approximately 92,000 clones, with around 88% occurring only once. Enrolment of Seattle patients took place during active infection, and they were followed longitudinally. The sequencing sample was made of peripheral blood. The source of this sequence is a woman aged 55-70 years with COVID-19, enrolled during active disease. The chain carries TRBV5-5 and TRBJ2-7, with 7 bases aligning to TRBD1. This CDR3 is CASSPGTAPYEQYF. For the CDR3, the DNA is TGTGCCAGCAGCCCTGGGACAGCCCCCTACGAGCAGTACTTC. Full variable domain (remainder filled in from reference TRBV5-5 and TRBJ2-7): DAGVTQSPTHLIKTRGQQVTLRCSPISGHKSVSWYQQVLGQGPQFIFQYYEKEERGRGNFPDRFSARQFPNYSSELNVNALLLGDSALYLCASSPGTAPYEQYFGPGTRLTVT.